These 11 T cell receptor beta chains share one sample of origin, sequenced in a study of CD8 T cells in Susac syndrome. RNA in amounts of roughly 0.5 to 1 ug was reverse transcribed with random hexamers. From the immunoSEQ multiplex PCR reads, TCRdb called clonotypes with MiXCR, one entry per CDR3 protein. The sample holds roughly 330,000 distinct CDR3 sequences, 92% seen once. Sequencing used CD4+ T cells from PBMCs. These receptors were collected from a human donor with multiple sclerosis.

The rearrangement links TRBV12-3 or TRBV12-4 to TRBJ2-7, with D possibly matching TRBD1 (6 bases). The germline V and J ends were trimmed by 3 bases and 2 bases, with 14 bases remaining between them. The CDR3 contains 15 residues. The CDR3 DNA reads TGTGCCAGCAGTTTGTTACAGGGTTTAGCCTACGAGCAGTACTTC. Encoded protein: CASSLLQGLAYEQYF.

The chain uses TRBV5-1 and TRBJ2-5, with TRBD2 identical over 8 bases. The CDR3 loop spans 15 amino acids. Germline lookup yields CDR1 SGHRS and CDR2 YFSETQ. The V gene end was trimmed by 3 bases and the J gene end by 5 bases; junction bases not matched to a gene: 9. DNA for the CDR3: TGCGCCAGCAGCTCCAGCGGGGGACGGGTGGAGACCCAGTACTTC. Translated: CASSSSGGRVETQYF.

The chain carries TRBV11-3 and TRBJ2-3; 7 nucleotides agree with TRBD2. With V trimmed by 4 bases and J by 4 bases, 2 bases remained unmatched. The V gene's germline CDR1 is SGHNT and CDR2 YENEEA. The CDR3 spans 13 residues. CDR3 loop: CASSWGGADTQYF. The CDR3 nucleotides are TGTGCCAGCAGCTGGGGGGGGGCAGATACGCAGTATTTT.

This clonotype was counted only a few times. The chain links TRBV13 to TRBJ2-7; 10 nucleotides agree with TRBD1. This CDR3 spans 17 amino acids. V shed 0 bases and J 1 base; nucleotides not matched to a gene: 6. Germline CDR1 and CDR2: PRHDT and FYEKMQ (reference sequence). CDR3 nucleotide sequence: TGTGCCAGCAGCTTAGGCTGGAGGACAGGGGGATCCTACGAGCAGTACTTC. Translating it yields CASSLGWRTGGSYEQYF. The full variable domain, its missing parts supplied by reference TRBV13 and TRBJ2-7, is AAGVIQSPRHLIKEKRETATLKCYPIPRHDTVYWYQQGPGQDPQFLISFYEKMQSDKGSIPDRFSAQQFSDYHSELNMSSLELGDSALYFCASSLGWRTGGSYEQYFGPGTRLTVT.

V usage is TRBV14 and J usage is TRBJ1-2, with 7 bases that match TRBD1. The V gene end was trimmed by 4 bases and the J gene end by 7 bases; junction bases not matched to a gene: 12. Germline V lookup: CDR1 SGHDN, CDR2 FVKESK. The CDR3 spans 15 residues. CDR3 residues: CASSPRQGAAGGYTF. In nucleotides, the CDR3 is TGTGCCAGCAGCCCCCGACAGGGTGCTGCGGGTGGCTACACCTTC.

The chain joins TRBV12-3 or TRBV12-4 to TRBJ1-5, with a tentative D call TRBD1 (5 bases). V lost 6 bases, J lost 6 bases, and 15 bases lay in between. The CDR3 has 14 amino acids. The CDR3 DNA reads as TGTGCCAGCAGCGTTTCAGGGATAGGTCAGCCCCAGCATTTT. It is translated as CASSVSGIGQPQHF.

This chain uses TRBV20-1 with TRBJ1-1; 7 bases line up with TRBD1. The V gene's germline CDR1 is DFQATT and CDR2 SNEGSKA (reference sequence). CDR3 size: 13 residues. V was clipped by 4 bases and J by 3 bases; unmatched bases: 5. The CDR3 here is CSAIDRAYTEAFF. CDR3 sequence (DNA): TGCAGTGCTATAGACAGGGCGTACACTGAAGCTTTCTTT.

The chain uses TRBV30 and TRBJ2-3, with D possibly matching TRBD1 (5 bases). CDR1 is GTSNPN, CDR2 SVGIG, per germline (reference sequence). The CDR3 totals 13 residues. Trimming removed 4 bases from V and 3 bases from J, with 11 bases in between. The CDR3 loop reads CAWKGRRTDTQYF. In nucleotides, the CDR3 is TGTGCCTGGAAGGGGCGCCGGACAGATACGCAGTATTTT.

The chain couples TRBV6-1 to TRBJ1-1; 7 nucleotides align to TRBD1. This CDR3 has 14 residues. Per germline, CDR1 MNHNS and CDR2 SASEGT. The V gene end was trimmed by 6 bases and the J gene end by 1 base; junction bases not matched to a gene: 5. The CDR3 loop is CASRLGQTNTEAFF. CDR3 coding DNA: TGTGCCAGCAGGTTGGGACAGACGAACACTGAAGCTTTCTTT.

This chain uses TRBV7-9 with TRBJ1-4; no definite D call. This CDR3 has 16 residues. Between the trimmed V and J ends, which lost 1 base and 3 bases, there was a span of 12 bases. Germline assignment: CDR1 SEHNR and CDR2 FQNEAQ (reference sequence). For the CDR3, the DNA is TGTGCCAGCAGCTTAGTGGGGTCCGGGGCTAATGAAAAACTGTTTTTT. This codes for CASSLVGSGANEKLFF.

This clonotype was recorded a few times. CDR3 sequence reads: CASSFGQGYEQYF. In DNA form, the CDR3 reads TGTGCCAGCAGCTTTGGACAGGGCTACGAGCAGTACTTC. The chain employs TRBV7-2 and TRBJ2-7, with TRBD1 matching over 8 bases. This CDR3 has 13 residues. The germline CDR1 and CDR2 sequences are SGHTA and FQGNSA. Germline trimming cut 3 bases from V and 3 bases from J; bases unmatched to any gene: 1.